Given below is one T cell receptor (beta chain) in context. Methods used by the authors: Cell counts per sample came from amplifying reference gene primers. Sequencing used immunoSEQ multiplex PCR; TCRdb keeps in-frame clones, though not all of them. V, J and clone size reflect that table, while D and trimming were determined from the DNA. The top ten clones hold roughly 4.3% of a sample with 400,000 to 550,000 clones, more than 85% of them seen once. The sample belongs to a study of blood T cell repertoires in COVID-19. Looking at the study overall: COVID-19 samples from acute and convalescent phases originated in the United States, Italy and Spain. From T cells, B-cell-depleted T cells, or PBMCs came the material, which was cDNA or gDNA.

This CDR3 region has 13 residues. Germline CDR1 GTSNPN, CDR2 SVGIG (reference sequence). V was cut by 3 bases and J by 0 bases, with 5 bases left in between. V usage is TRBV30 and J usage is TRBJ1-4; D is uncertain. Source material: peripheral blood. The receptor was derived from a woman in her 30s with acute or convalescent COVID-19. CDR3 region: CAWRGATNEKLFF. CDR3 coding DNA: TGTGCCTGGAGGGGAGCAACTAATGAAAAACTGTTTTTT.